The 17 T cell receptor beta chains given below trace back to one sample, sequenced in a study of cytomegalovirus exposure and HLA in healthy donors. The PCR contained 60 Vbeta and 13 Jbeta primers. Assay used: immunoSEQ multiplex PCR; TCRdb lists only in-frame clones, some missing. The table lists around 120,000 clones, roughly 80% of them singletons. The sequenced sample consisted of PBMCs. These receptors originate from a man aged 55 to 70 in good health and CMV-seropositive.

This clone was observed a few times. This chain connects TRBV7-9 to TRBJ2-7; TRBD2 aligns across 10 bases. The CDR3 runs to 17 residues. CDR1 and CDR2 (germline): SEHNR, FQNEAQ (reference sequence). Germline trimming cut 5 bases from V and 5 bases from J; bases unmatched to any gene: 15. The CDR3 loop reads CASSEGLAETFRNEQYF. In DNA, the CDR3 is TGTGCCAGCAGCGAAGGACTAGCGGAGACCTTCAGGAACGAGCAGTACTTC.

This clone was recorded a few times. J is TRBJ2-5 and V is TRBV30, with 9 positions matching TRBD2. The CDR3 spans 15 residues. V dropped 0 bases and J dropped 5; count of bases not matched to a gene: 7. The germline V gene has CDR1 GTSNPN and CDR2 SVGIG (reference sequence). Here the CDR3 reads CAWSVPGLALETQYF. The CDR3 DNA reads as TGTGCCTGGAGTGTACCGGGACTAGCTCTGGAGACCCAGTACTTC.

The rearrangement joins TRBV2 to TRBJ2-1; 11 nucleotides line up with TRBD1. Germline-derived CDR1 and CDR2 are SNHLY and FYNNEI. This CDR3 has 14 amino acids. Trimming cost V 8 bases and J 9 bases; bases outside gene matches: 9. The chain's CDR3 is CASSGTGGRGEQFF. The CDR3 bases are TGTGCCAGCTCCGGGACAGGGGGTAGGGGTGAGCAGTTCTTC.

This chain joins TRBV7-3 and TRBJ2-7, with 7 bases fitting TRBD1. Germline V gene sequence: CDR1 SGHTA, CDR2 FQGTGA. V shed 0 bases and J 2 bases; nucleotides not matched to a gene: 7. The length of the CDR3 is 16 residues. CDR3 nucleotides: TGTGCCAGCAGCTTAACTGGACAGGAACCTCCCTACGAGCAGTACTTC. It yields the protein CASSLTGQEPPYEQYF.

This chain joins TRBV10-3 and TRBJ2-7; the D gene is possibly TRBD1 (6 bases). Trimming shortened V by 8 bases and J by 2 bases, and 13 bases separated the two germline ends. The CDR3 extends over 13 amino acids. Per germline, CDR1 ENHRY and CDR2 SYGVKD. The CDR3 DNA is TGTGCCATCCCCGCAGGGGTGACCTACGAGCAGTACTTC. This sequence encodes CAIPAGVTYEQYF.

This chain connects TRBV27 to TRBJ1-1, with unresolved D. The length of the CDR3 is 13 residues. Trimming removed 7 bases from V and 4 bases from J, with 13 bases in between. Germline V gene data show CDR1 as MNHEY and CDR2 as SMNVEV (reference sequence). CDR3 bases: TGTGCCAGCAAGCGAGGGATGGGCACTGAAGCTTTCTTT. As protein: CASKRGMGTEAFF.

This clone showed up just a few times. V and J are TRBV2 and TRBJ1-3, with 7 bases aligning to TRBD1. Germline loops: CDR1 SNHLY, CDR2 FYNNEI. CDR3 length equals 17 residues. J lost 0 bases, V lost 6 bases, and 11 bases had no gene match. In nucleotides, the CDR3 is TGTGCCAGCAGAGAAAGGGACAGATCCAGCTCTGGAAACACCATATATTTT. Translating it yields CASRERDRSSSGNTIYF.

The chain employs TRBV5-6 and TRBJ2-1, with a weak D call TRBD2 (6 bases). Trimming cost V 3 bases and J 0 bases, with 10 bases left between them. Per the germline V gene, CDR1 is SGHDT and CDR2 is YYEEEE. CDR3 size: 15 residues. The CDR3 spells CASSWGVGSYNEQFF. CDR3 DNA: TGTGCCAGCAGCTGGGGGGTGGGCTCCTACAATGAGCAGTTCTTC. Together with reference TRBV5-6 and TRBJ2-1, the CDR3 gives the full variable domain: DAGVTQSPTHLIKTRGQQVTLRCSPKSGHDTVSWYQQALGQGPQFIFQYYEEEERQRGNFPDRFSGHQFPNYSSELNVNALLLGDSALYLCASSWGVGSYNEQFFGPGTRLTVL.

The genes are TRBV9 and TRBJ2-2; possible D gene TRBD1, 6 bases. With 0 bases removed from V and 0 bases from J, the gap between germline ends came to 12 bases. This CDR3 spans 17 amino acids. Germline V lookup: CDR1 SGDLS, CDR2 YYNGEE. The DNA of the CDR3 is TGTGCCAGCAGCGTAGTTGGGGCAGGGGCGAACACCGGGGAGCTGTTTTTT. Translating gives CASSVVGAGANTGELFF.

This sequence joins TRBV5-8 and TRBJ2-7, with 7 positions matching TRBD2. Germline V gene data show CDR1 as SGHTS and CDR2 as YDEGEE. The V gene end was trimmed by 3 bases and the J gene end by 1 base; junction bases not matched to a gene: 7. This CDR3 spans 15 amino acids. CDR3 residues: CASSSAGTASYEQYF. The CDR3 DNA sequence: TGTGCCAGCAGCTCAGCGGGAACAGCGTCCTACGAGCAGTACTTC.

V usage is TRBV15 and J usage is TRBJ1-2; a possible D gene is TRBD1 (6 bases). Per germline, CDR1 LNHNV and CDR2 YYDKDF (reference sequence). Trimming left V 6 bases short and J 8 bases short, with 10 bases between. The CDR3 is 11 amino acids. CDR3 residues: CATRGAGGYTF. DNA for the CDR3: TGTGCCACCAGGGGGGCTGGGGGCTACACCTTC.

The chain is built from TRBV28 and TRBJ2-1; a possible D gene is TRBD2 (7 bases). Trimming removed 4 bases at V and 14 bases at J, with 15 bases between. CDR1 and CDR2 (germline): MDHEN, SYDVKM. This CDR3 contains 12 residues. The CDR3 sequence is CASSWGGGREFF. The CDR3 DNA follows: TGTGCCAGCAGTTGGGGAGGGGGGCGAGAGTTCTTC.

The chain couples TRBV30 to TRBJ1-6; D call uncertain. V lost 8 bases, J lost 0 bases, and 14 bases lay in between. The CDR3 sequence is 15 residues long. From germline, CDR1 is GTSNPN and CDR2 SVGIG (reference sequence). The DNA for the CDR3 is TGTGCCAGTGGGGAGGGAAGCTCCTATAATTCACCCCTCCACTTT. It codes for CASGEGSSYNSPLHF.

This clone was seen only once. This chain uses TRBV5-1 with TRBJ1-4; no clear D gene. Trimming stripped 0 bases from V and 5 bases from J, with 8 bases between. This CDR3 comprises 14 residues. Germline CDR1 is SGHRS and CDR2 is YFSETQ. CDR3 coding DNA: TGCGCCAGCAGCTTGGCTCTAGGAAATGAAAAACTGTTTTTT. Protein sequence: CASSLALGNEKLFF.

For the CDR3, the DNA is TGTGCCAGCAGTTATACCGGACAGGGGTACTATGGCTACACCTTC. As protein: CASSYTGQGYYGYTF. The chain combines TRBV6-6 with TRBJ1-2; 9 nucleotides line up with TRBD1. Looked up from germline, CDR1 is MNHNY and CDR2 is SVGAGI (reference sequence). This CDR3 is 15 amino acids long. J gave up 3 bases and V 3 bases, and 5 bases lay outside the gene matches.

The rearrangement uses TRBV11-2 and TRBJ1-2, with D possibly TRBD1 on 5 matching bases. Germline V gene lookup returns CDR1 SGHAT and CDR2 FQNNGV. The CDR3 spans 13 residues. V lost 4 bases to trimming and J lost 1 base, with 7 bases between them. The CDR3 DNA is TGTGCCAGCAGCTCTGACAGTAACTATGGCTACACCTTC. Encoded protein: CASSSDSNYGYTF.

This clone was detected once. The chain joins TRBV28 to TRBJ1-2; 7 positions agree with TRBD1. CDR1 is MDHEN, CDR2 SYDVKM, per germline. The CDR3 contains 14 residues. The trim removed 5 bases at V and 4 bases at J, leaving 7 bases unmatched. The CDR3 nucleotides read TGTGCCAGCAGTCCGCCGACAGGGTTCTATGGCTACACCTTC. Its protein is CASSPPTGFYGYTF.